The rows below give T cell receptor beta chains drawn from one sample of a study of shared clonotypes between healthy human individuals. TCRdb's table, derived via immunoSEQ multiplex PCR, lists solely in-frame clones and lacks some. Among 2 million to 2.5 million clones listed, approximately 95% were seen once. What was sequenced was naive CD4+ T cells sorted from blood. These receptors were obtained from a young man in good health. The CDR3 runs from the conserved cysteine through the conserved F or W. The order of the fields is CDR3 DNA, CDR3 protein, clone size, D gene, J gene, V gene. The D gene is left open where the match is weak. Clone size is stated in some rows and not others, as once, few, many or a class when expanded.

TGTGCCAGCAGTTACTGGCGGGGGGGATTGGAGACCCAGTACTTC | CASSYWRGGLETQYF | - | TRBD2 | TRBJ2-5 | TRBV6-5
TGTGCCAGCAGTGAATATGAGACCCAGTACTTC | CASSEYETQYF | - | - | TRBJ2-5 | TRBV25-1
TGTGCCAGCAGTTTAAGACTAGCCCTCTCCTACGAGCAGTACTTC | CASSLRLALSYEQYF | - | TRBD2 | TRBJ2-7 | TRBV5-4
TGTGCCAGCACCCGGGACGCCCTGGCAAACGAGCAGTACTTC | CASTRDALANEQYF | - | - | TRBJ2-7 | TRBV6-5
TGCGCCAGCAGTGATCGGGGTAGCGGCGAGCAGTACTTC | CASSDRGSGEQYF | - | - | TRBJ2-7 | TRBV10-1
TGTGCCAGCACCCCCACGGGCAGATCCTACGAGCAGTACTTC | CASTPTGRSYEQYF | - | - | TRBJ2-7 | TRBV6-5
TGTGCCAGCAGCCATATACCCGAGACCCAGTACTTC | CASSHIPETQYF | - | - | TRBJ2-5 | TRBV14
TGTGCCAGCAGCCCGCCCGGCACAGATACGCAGTATTTT | CASSPPGTDTQYF | - | - | TRBJ2-3 | TRBV7-3
TGTGCCAGCAGCTTAGCGCGAGTGTCCGGCACTGAAGCTTTCTTT | CASSLARVSGTEAFF | - | - | TRBJ1-1 | TRBV7-9
TGTGCCAGCAGCCAAGCATTAATCGGGGCCCAGTACTTC | CASSQALIGAQYF | few | - | TRBJ2-5 | TRBV7-6